Listed below are T cell receptor beta chains from one sample, sequenced in a study of early stage breast cancer tumors. The assay was immunoSEQ multiplex PCR, and TCRdb's table has in-frame clones only and misses some. The sample lists approximately 70,000 clones; 80% were seen once. Sequenced material: blood. The origin of the receptors is a person aged 35-50 years with breast cancer. Both conserved end residues are part of each CDR3. The D gene is left open where the match is weak. Clone size is not always given. Where it is, it says once, few, many or a class for expanded clones.

few	TRBV7-9	TRBD2	TRBJ2-5	TGTGCCAGCAGCGTTCTAGCGGGAGGGGGGGAGACCCAGTACTTC	CASSVLAGGGETQYF
.	TRBV7-9	TRBD1	TRBJ2-7	TGTGCCAGCAGCTTCGAGGGGGCTAGGTCCTACGAGCAGTACTTC	CASSFEGARSYEQYF
.	TRBV28	.	TRBJ2-7	TGTGCCAGCAGTTTATACAAACGGGACTACGAGCAGTACTTC	CASSLYKRDYEQYF
.	TRBV6-6	TRBD1	TRBJ1-3	TGTGCCAGCAGCCCGGACAGGGTTAGTGGAAACACCATATATTTT	CASSPDRVSGNTIYF
.	TRBV10-3	.	TRBJ2-3	TGTGCCATCAGTGATTTTAACACAGATACGCAGTATTTT	CAISDFNTDTQYF
once	TRBV11-1	TRBD2	TRBJ2-5	TGTGCCAGCAGCTTTCGCCCTAGCGGGAGCTCCTTCCCTCAAGAGACCCAGTACTTC	CASSFRPSGSSFPQETQYF
.	TRBV28	.	TRBJ1-2	TGTGCCAGCAGTCGTGGGGACCGGCTAAGTGGCTACACCTTC	CASSRGDRLSGYTF
.	TRBV7-3	.	TRBJ2-1	TGTGCCAGCAGCCTCGCTAGCGCCTCGAACGAGCAGTTCTTC	CASSLASASNEQFF
.	TRBV5-6	.	TRBJ1-2	TGTGCCAGCAGCTTTGGGTTACGAGAGGTAATAGCTAACTATGGCTACACCTTC	CASSFGLREVIANYGYTF
few	TRBV11-3	TRBD1	TRBJ2-3	TGTGCCAGCAGCCAGACAGGGGTCACAGATACGCAGTATTTT	CASSQTGVTDTQYF
.	TRBV6-1	TRBD2	TRBJ2-7	TGTGCCAGCAGGGCCTATCTAGCGGGAAGCTACGAGCAGTACTTC	CASRAYLAGSYEQYF
few	TRBV30	.	TRBJ2-7	TGTGCCTGGAGTGTGTCGCGGTCCTACGAGCAGTACTTC	CAWSVSRSYEQYF
.	TRBV10-2	TRBD2	TRBJ2-1	TGCGCCAGCATCCAGCGGGAGTATGAGAATGAGCAGTTCTTC	CASIQREYENEQFF
.	TRBV10-1	TRBD2	TRBJ2-7	TGCGCCAGCAGTCCAGGGACTAGCGGGACCCCCGACGAGCAGTACTTC	CASSPGTSGTPDEQYF
.	TRBV6-1	.	TRBJ1-4	TGTGCCAGCAGCGCGGGGGGAGAAAAACTGTTTTTT	CASSAGGEKLFF
.	TRBV6-5	.	TRBJ2-7	TGTGCCAGCAGTTACAGGACAGACTCCTACGAGCAGTACTTC	CASSYRTDSYEQYF
.	TRBV18	.	TRBJ1-6	TGTGCCAGCTCACCTGACGGGACAATGGGTTCACCCCTCCACTTT	CASSPDGTMGSPLHF
.	TRBV5-5	.	TRBJ1-1	TGTGCCAGCAGCTTGGTAACTGAAGCTTTCTTT	CASSLVTEAFF
.	TRBV28	.	TRBJ2-7	TGTGCCAGCTACAGGGCCCTAACCTACGAGCAGTACTTC	CASYRALTYEQYF
once	TRBV6-5	.	TRBJ2-1	TGTGCCAGCAGTTCCCCTCCCGACAATGAGCAGTTCTTC	CASSSPPDNEQFF
.	TRBV28	TRBD1	TRBJ2-7	TGTGCCAGCAGGACTGGACAGGGGTTTTCCTACGAGCAGTACTTC	CASRTGQGFSYEQYF
.	TRBV28	.	TRBJ1-5	TGTGCCAGCAGTTTGAAGGAAAAGAAGCAGCATTTT	CASSLKEKKQHF
.	TRBV6-1	TRBD1	TRBJ2-3	TGTGCCAGCAGTGAAGGACAGGGGACAGATACGCAGTATTTT	CASSEGQGTDTQYF
.	TRBV21-1	.	TRBJ2-2	TGTGCCAGCAGCAAAACCCACAGGGATGAAGGTGGGACCGGGGAGCTGTTTTTT	CASSKTHRDEGGTGELFF
.	TRBV6-5	.	TRBJ2-1	TGTGCCAGCAGAAGAGGGGGAAATGAGCAGTTCTTC	CASRRGGNEQFF
.	TRBV29-1	.	TRBJ2-1	TGCAGCGTTACCGCACTAGTCAATGAGCAGTTCTTC	CSVTALVNEQFF
.	TRBV9	.	TRBJ1-2	TGTGCCAGCAGCGTAGTTGGGGACGGCTACACCTTC	CASSVVGDGYTF
.	TRBV14	.	TRBJ2-7	TGTGCCAGCAGCCGACTGGGCCTGAGGGAGCAGTACTTC	CASSRLGLREQYF
few	TRBV7-9	.	TRBJ2-3	TGTGCCAGCAGCTTAGGCCTGGGGGGAGATACGCAGTATTTT	CASSLGLGGDTQYF
.	TRBV10-3	.	TRBJ1-5	TGTGCCATCAGTGACGGGGGAGACGGGAGTCAGCCCCAGCATTTT	CAISDGGDGSQPQHF
.	TRBV9	.	TRBJ2-2	TGTGCCAGCAGCCCCCTGACTAGTACCGGGGAGCTGTTTTTT	CASSPLTSTGELFF
.	TRBV11-2	.	TRBJ1-1	TGTGCCAGCAGCTTGTTAGGCACTGAAGCTTTCTTT	CASSLLGTEAFF
.	TRBV20-1	.	TRBJ2-5	TGCAGTGCTAGTCATTTAGATTATTCTCACTTC	CSASHLDYSHF
.	TRBV7-8	.	TRBJ2-2	TGTGCCAGCAGCTTATATGGGAGATACACCGGGGAGCTGTTTTTT	CASSLYGRYTGELFF
.	TRBV29-1	TRBD1	TRBJ2-7	TGCAGCGTCCTGTCGACGGGACAGGGTCTGGGTGGGCAGTACTTC	CSVLSTGQGLGGQYF
.	TRBV18	.	TRBJ2-1	TGTGCCAGCTCACCACTGGACAACCTCGGGTCCTACAATGAGCAGTTCTTC	CASSPLDNLGSYNEQFF
.	TRBV30	TRBD1	TRBJ1-1	TGTGCCTGGACCGACAGGGCTCCAGGGGAAGCTTTCTTT	CAWTDRAPGEAFF
.	TRBV28	TRBD2	TRBJ2-5	TGTGCCAGCAGTTTAACACTCGGACTAGCGGGGGAGACCCAGTACTTC	CASSLTLGLAGETQYF
.	TRBV29-1	.	TRBJ2-7	TGCAGCGTTCTTGATGAAGGCTACGAGCAGTACTTC	CSVLDEGYEQYF
.	TRBV5-1	.	TRBJ2-3	TGCGCCAGCAATGGGGGCCAAGGGGAAACGCAGTATTTT	CASNGGQGETQYF
few	TRBV18	.	TRBJ1-1	TGTGCCAGCTCACCACAGGTTACTGAAGCTTTCTTT	CASSPQVTEAFF
.	TRBV6-5	.	TRBJ2-1	TGTGCCAGCAGTTTCCTCCGCGGAAACTACAATGAGCAGTTCTTC	CASSFLRGNYNEQFF
few	TRBV28	.	TRBJ2-7	TGTGCCAGCAGTGTCTCCGGGACCCTCACCTACGAGCAGTACTTC	CASSVSGTLTYEQYF
.	TRBV28	TRBD1	TRBJ1-1	TGTGCCAGCAGGACGGGACAGGGGGACACTGAAGCTTTCTTT	CASRTGQGDTEAFF
.	TRBV11-2	TRBD1	TRBJ2-6	TGTGCCAGCAGCGACCCGGGACAGGCGTTCTCTGGGGCCAACGTCCTGACTTTC	CASSDPGQAFSGANVLTF
.	TRBV15	TRBD1	TRBJ2-1	TGTGCCACCAGCAGAGACCCCGGACAGGGATTAGGTTACAATGAGCAGTTCTTC	CATSRDPGQGLGYNEQFF
.	TRBV5-6	.	TRBJ2-2	TGTGCCAGCAGCTTTGACGGACCGATTACCGGGGAGCTGTTTTTT	CASSFDGPITGELFF
.	TRBV19	.	TRBJ2-1	TGTGCCAGTAGTATTCAAGGGGTAACGGGTGAGCAGTTCTTC	CASSIQGVTGEQFF